This T cell receptor beta chain was retrieved from a study of cytomegalovirus exposure and HLA in healthy donors. Study results and caveats: Among CMV-associated TCR beta chains, most appeared HLA-restricted in a later analysis. The study listed 164 cytomegalovirus-associated TCR beta chains. The authors later found TCR association rates varying by HLA locus, with DRB1 most and HLA-C fewest.

Primers: 60 Vbeta forward and 13 Jbeta reverse. Sequencing was performed with immunoSEQ multiplex PCR; in TCRdb, only in-frame clones are kept and a portion is missing. The sample includes some 170,000 clones, 70% to 85% seen only once; the top ten take around 4%. CDR3 length: 18 residues. Deletions cut 1 base from V and 8 bases from J, with 24 bases between. Germline V gene lookup returns CDR1 SGHVS and CDR2 FNYEAQ. The sample holds a few counts of this clone. Its antigen is unknown. Sequencing input: PBMCs. This chain links TRBV7-6 with TRBJ2-1, with D possibly being TRBD2 (7 bases). The clonotype was recovered from a middle-aged man in good health and CMV-seronegative. The CDR3 region is CASSLVPEGGSLFDEQFF. CDR3 DNA sequence: TGTGCCAGCAGCTTAGTCCCAGAGGGGGGGTCCCTCTTCGATGAGCAGTTCTTC.